This paragraph reports one TCR beta chain. What it binds is unknown. This record comes from a study of PD-1 blockade in classical Hodgkin lymphoma. Findings and limits, study-wide: As was reported, newly diagnosed patients showed lower baseline TCR diversity than healthy donors did. By C4D1, CD4+ diversity increased significantly, especially in complete responders. Newly diagnosed patients and complete responders had comparable diversity at baseline. Patients who began taking nivolumab under 1 year after ASCT were left out.

Exposure to brentuximab vedotin varied, and each patient had relapsed following autologous stem cell transplantation. The table came from immunoSEQ multiplex PCR; TCRdb's copy has only in-frame clones and leaves some out. The sample holds 30,000 to 40,000 clones, 80% to 90% seen once. With 5 bases removed from V and 1 base from J, the gap between germline ends came to 8 bases. The CDR3 is made up of 13 amino acids. Germline values: CDR1 LNHDA, CDR2 SQIVND (reference sequence). The chain couples TRBV19 to TRBJ1-1, with a possible D match to TRBD1 (6 bases). This TCR derives from a human donor with classical Hodgkin lymphoma. Source: peripheral blood mononuclear cells (PBMCs), taken at baseline. For the CDR3, the DNA is TGTGCCAGTAGTGGGGGGCGGAACACTGAAGCTTTCTTT. Translated: CASSGGRNTEAFF. Using reference TRBV19 and TRBJ1-1 for the parts outside the CDR3, the full variable domain is DGGITQSPKYLFRKEGQNVTLSCEQNLNHDAMYWYRQDPGQGLRLIYYSQIVNDFQKGDIAEGYSVSREKKESFPLTVTSAQKNPTAFYLCASSGGRNTEAFFGQGTRLTVV.